The source of this TCR beta chain is a study of cytomegalovirus exposure and HLA in healthy donors. 60 Vbeta and 13 Jbeta primers were used in PCR. Clones were read by immunoSEQ multiplex PCR, and TCRdb kept only the in-frame ones, dropping some. The sample carries 130,000 or so clones, about 77% recorded once. In its sample, this clone was seen a few times. V gave up 0 bases and J gave up 5 bases, with 18 bases separating them. Looked up from germline, CDR1 is SGDLS and CDR2 is YYNGEE. This CDR3 has 16 amino acids. This chain links TRBV9 with TRBJ2-7, with D maybe TRBD2 (5 bases). The TCR sequence derives from a female donor in good health and CMV-seronegative. Material: PBMCs. CDR3 sequence (DNA): TGTGCCAGCAGCGTAGGAGGAGGAGCTGCGCCTGACGAGCAGTACTTC. Translation gives CASSVGGGAAPDEQYF.